The T cell receptor (beta chain) under discussion was sequenced for a study of spatial heterogeneity in lung cancer. Points from the study as a whole: Blood showed ubiquitous tumor TCRs more often at resection than at routine follow-up.

Concerning this clonotype: Its antigen is unidentified.

TCR cDNA molecules each had a unique molecular identifier. TCRdb re-called the 5' RACE reads through MiXCR, storing one row per CDR3 protein. The data show around 100,000 distinct CDR3 sequences, 11% seen once. Trimming removed 5 bases at V and 7 bases at J, with 12 bases between. The CDR3 is made up of 14 amino acids. Germline V gene data show CDR1 as MNHEY and CDR2 as SVGAGI. The time point: blood at routine non-recurrence follow-up after resection. The chain carries TRBV6-5 and TRBJ1-6; no firm D call. Sequencing was performed on PBMCs, taken at follow-up. This receptor was identified in a female donor with early-stage non-small cell lung cancer. The CDR3 DNA follows: TGTGCCAGCAGTCGCCGGGAAGAGAATTCACCCCTCCACTTT. It specifies CASSRREENSPLHF.